This paragraph covers one T cell receptor beta chain sequence. The clone's antigen remains unknown. The input lacks base qualities; no much larger clone sits a single base away. This sample is drawn from a study of shared clonotypes between healthy human individuals (TCRdb year 2020). The study in broad terms: The cohort comprised a couple of women and a few men aged 18 to 49 years. Per donor, three plates each were used for CD4 naive and CD4 memory, two for CD8 naive, and one for CD8 memory. Blood TCR repertoires of several healthy adults were deeply sequenced to estimate repertoire size and the extent of clonotype sharing between individuals. Different laboratories and diverse techniques were used to prepare libraries and sequence TCR repertoires, to increase sequencing depth and limit assay-specific biases. Each donor's leukapheresis produced roughly between roughly 0.85 and 10 billion PBMCs. The study at large found these results: Only blood was sampled, and tissue TCR repertoires likely differ from those in blood. Incomplete sequencing was indicated by rarefaction of sorted-subset datasets, despite the large sequencing depth. The genetic and exposure-history diversity represented was limited by the small number of donors. Pairwise subsampling indicated that sequencing depth was expected to affect the degree of clonotype sharing among donors. Compared with non-shared clonotypes, clonotypes shared by all four sorted-subset donors had higher generation probabilities. Naive subsets generally had larger estimated clonotype richness than memory subsets. Sharing across a few donors was observed for 4.5% to 6.5% of naive CD4, 3.5% of naive CD8, about 2.3% of memory CD4, and roughly 0.4% of memory CD8 clonotypes.

Using the deep immunoSEQ assay, multiplex PCR amplified TCR CDR3 regions from genomic DNA. For each cell subset, the extracted genomic DNA was distributed evenly across all wells of several immunoSEQ 96-well plates, and each plate served as one replicate. For sorted subsets, about 200 ng genomic DNA, equal to tens of thousands of T cell genomes, was loaded into each replicate PCR. The purified libraries were quantified using a Qubit 3.0 fluorometer, sized with a Bioanalyzer 2100, and then quantified again using the KAPA Library Quantification kit. Every immunoSEQ 96-well plate was sequenced on a dedicated single-read 150-cycle Illumina NextSeq 550 flow cell. As for the original processing: The immunoSEQ output contained only junctional sequences without quality scores, so filtering could not match that applied to full-length reads. Sequences were annotated with PyIR, a Python wrapper for IgBLAST v1.9, and V/J genes and CDR3 were assigned using IMGT germline references. Reads were filtered out if the reads had weak V/J assignments (E-value above 1e-6), no CDR3, stop codons, out-of-frame junctions, or ambiguous translated residues. V3J clonotypes were defined by identical inferred V gene, J gene, and CDR3 amino acid sequence. The percentage overlap between two repertoires was calculated by dividing the number of shared unique clonotypes by the size of the smaller repertoire. Richness of each repertoire was evaluated using RTK rarefaction, the Chao1 estimator, and Recon v2.1 estimates of unobserved clonotypes. OLGA was used to compute generation probabilities for all TCRbeta clonotypes that the gDNA method yielded from four donors. TCRdb took over this immuneACCESS table, retaining in-frame rearrangements with V and J assigned. Such tables are incomplete; in checked studies, under half of the missing clones stem from an unresolved V gene, and the remainder is unexplained. V and J calls and clone size are copied from that table; D and trimming were computed from the DNA. Across this sample there are 2 million to 2.5 million clones, with roughly 93% seen only once. Under 0.45% of the sample belongs to the ten largest clones.

Including cysteine and phenylalanine, the CDR3 has 16 amino acids. The DNA shown is the 48-base CDR3, in frame from base 1. Trimmed from V: 3 bases; trimmed from J: 3 bases; junction bases lacking a gene match: 7. Reading the germline V gene gives CDR1 MGHRA and CDR2 YSYEKL. Healthy HIV-negative adults with no recently reported acute infections or vaccinations were included as donors. All donors were Caucasian adults living in Nashville, Tennessee, USA. Magnetic negative selection was used to enrich CD4+ T cells, after which naive cells were positively selected on CD45RA and the negative fraction became the memory subset. Blood was collected by leukapheresis, and PBMCs were isolated by Ficoll-Histopaque density gradient centrifugation and then cryopreserved in liquid nitrogen vapor phase. Purity and quantity of every magnetically sorted T cell population were checked by analytical flow cytometry. Genomic DNA was isolated from every sorted fraction and measured by UV absorbance on a Nanodrop 2000c.

This chain joins TRBV4-1 to TRBJ2-7, with 11 bases matching TRBD2. Sequencing was performed on naive CD4+ T cells from PBMCs. The cell subset or site label of this sample denotes: CD45RA+ positively selected. The source of this sequence is a young man in good health. Some clones in this sample may be carry-over from other donors' samples. Here is the DNA: TGCGCCAGCAGCCATGCGCCGGGACTAGCGGACTACGAGCAGTACTTC. It translates to CASSHAPGLADYEQYF.